These 18 T cell receptor beta chains share one sample of origin, sequenced in a study of blood T cell repertoires in COVID-19. The assay was immunoSEQ multiplex PCR, and TCRdb's table has in-frame clones only and misses some. The sample has about 70,000 clones; about 88% are singletons. The material sequenced was peripheral blood. Receptors originate from a man between 65 and 79 years old with active COVID-19.

The chain couples TRBV30 to TRBJ1-6, with D perhaps TRBD1 (5 bases). Germline V gene lookup returns CDR1 GTSNPN and CDR2 SVGIG (reference sequence). This CDR3 is built from 13 residues. This CDR3 is CAGGVSYNSPLHF. The CDR3 nucleotides read TGTGCGGGGGGGGTCTCCTATAATTCACCCCTCCACTTT.

The V gene is TRBV7-2, the J gene TRBJ2-2, with 10 bases lining up with TRBD2. This CDR3 spans 15 amino acids. J lost 5 bases, V lost 4 bases, and 4 bases had no gene match. Germline V gives CDR1 SGHTA, CDR2 FQGNSA. DNA for the CDR3: TGTGCCAGCAGCTGGACTAGCGGTCTAACCGGGGAGCTGTTTTTT. This sequence encodes CASSWTSGLTGELFF.

A single count supports this clone. The CDR3: CASSYGAGGLFF. The CDR3 DNA sequence: TGTGCCAGTAGTTATGGGGCGGGAGGGCTGTTCTTC. This chain links TRBV19 with TRBJ2-1; the match to TRBD2 covers 9 bases. CDR3 size: 12 residues. The germline V gene encodes CDR1 LNHDA and CDR2 SQIVND (reference sequence). Trimming at V came to 5 bases and at J to 15 bases, leaving 8 bases not matched to a gene.

This clone was observed a handful of times. The chain couples TRBV6-5 to TRBJ1-5, with D possibly TRBD1 on 5 matching bases. The CDR3 totals 14 residues. V dropped 7 bases and J dropped 5 bases, with 15 bases sitting between them. CDR1 and CDR2 from the germline V gene are MNHEY and SVGAGI. CDR3 DNA sequence: TGTGCCAGCAAAGCCCCGGGGGACCATCAGCCCCAGCATTTT. It encodes CASKAPGDHQPQHF.

The chain's CDR3 is CASSLVGLHNEQFF. CDR3 nucleotides: TGTGCCAGCAGCTTAGTTGGACTGCACAATGAGCAGTTCTTC. The rearrangement joins TRBV7-8 to TRBJ2-1; possibly TRBD2 for D (5 bases). There are 14 residues in the CDR3. V gave up 1 base and J gave up 5 bases, with 9 bases separating them. The germline V gene encodes CDR1 SGHVS and CDR2 FQNEAQ.

V and J are TRBV7-9 and TRBJ2-4; 7 bases line up with TRBD1. V trimming: 5 bases; J trimming: 3 bases; junction bases outside the gene matches: 1. This CDR3 spans 13 amino acids. From germline, CDR1 is SEHNR and CDR2 FQNEAQ (reference sequence). The CDR3 bases are TGTGCCAGCAGCCGGGACAGCAAAAACATTCAGTACTTC. This sequence encodes CASSRDSKNIQYF.

The chain uses TRBV27 and TRBJ2-2, with D perhaps matching TRBD2 (5 bases). CDR1 is MNHEY and CDR2 is SMNVEV in the germline V gene (reference sequence). The CDR3 length is 14 residues. V lost 6 bases and J 9 bases, leaving 17 bases between the germline ends. The CDR3 coding sequence is TGTGCCAGCAGCCCGGACCGCCGAGGGTGGGAGCTGTTTTTT. Its translation: CASSPDRRGWELFF.

V gene TRBV7-2 combines with J gene TRBJ2-5; the match to TRBD2 covers 13 bases. Germline CDR1 is SGHTA and CDR2 is FQGNSA. Losses at the gene ends were 5 bases for V and 5 bases for J; bases not matched to a gene: 11. The CDR3 consists of 17 residues. The CDR3 nucleotides read TGTGCCAGCAGCCCCAGACTAGCGGGAGGTCTCGGGGAGACCCAGTACTTC. Translation: CASSPRLAGGLGETQYF.

The rearrangement links TRBV30 to TRBJ2-5; 16 bases align to TRBD2. The CDR3 has 17 amino acids. The V segment lost 3 bases and the J segment 5 bases; nucleotides outside the gene matches: 9. CDR1 is GTSNPN and CDR2 is SVGIG in the germline V gene (reference sequence). The CDR3 bases are TGTGCCTGGAGCCCGGGACTAGCGGGAGGGCCGGGGGAGACCCAGTACTTC. Translated: CAWSPGLAGGPGETQYF.

The chain has TRBV5-1 and TRBJ2-6; the match to TRBD1 covers 7 bases. The CDR3 is 19 amino acids. J gave up 1 base and V 0 bases, and 10 bases lay outside the gene matches. Germline V lookup: CDR1 SGHRS, CDR2 YFSETQ. CDR3 region: CASSLGQGVPKSGANVLTF. The CDR3 coding sequence is TGCGCCAGCAGCTTGGGCCAGGGGGTGCCGAAGTCTGGGGCCAACGTCCTGACTTTC.

CDR3 protein: CASSLAGGAQPQHF. The CDR3 DNA sequence: TGCGCCAGCAGCTTGGCGGGGGGAGCTCAGCCCCAGCATTTT. The chain employs TRBV5-1 and TRBJ1-5; weak D call: TRBD1 (5 bases). The CDR3 extends over 14 amino acids. The V end was cut by 0 bases, the J end by 6 bases, with 10 bases between. CDR1 is SGHRS and CDR2 is YFSETQ in the germline V gene.

The chain links TRBV4-3 to TRBJ2-1, with TRBD2 identical over 8 bases. V dropped 0 bases and J dropped 7; count of bases not matched to a gene: 11. Germline V lookup: CDR1 LGHNA, CDR2 YSLEER. This CDR3 comprises 17 residues. In DNA, the CDR3 is TGCGCCAGCAGCCAAGATCGGGGGGTAGCGGGAAAGAATGAGCAGTTCTTC. This codes for CASSQDRGVAGKNEQFF.

The chain links TRBV4-3 to TRBJ1-2; 7 bases match TRBD1. Trimming took 0 bases from V and 2 from J; bases not matched to a gene: 6. Germline CDR1 reads LGHNA; CDR2 reads YSLEER. The CDR3 contains 16 residues. The CDR3 here is CASSQDWGQNNYGYTF. The CDR3 nucleotides are TGCGCCAGCAGCCAAGATTGGGGACAGAACAACTATGGCTACACCTTC.

This chain joins TRBV7-3 and TRBJ2-2, with a weak D call TRBD2 (6 bases). The V gene lost 5 bases and the J gene lost 7 bases, with 14 bases spanning the gap. The germline V gene has CDR1 SGHTA and CDR2 FQGTGA. The CDR3 loop spans 14 amino acids. The CDR3 DNA sequence: TGTGCCAGCAGCCCGGAGGGGACTCTCGGGGAGCTGTTTTTT. Translation gives CASSPEGTLGELFF. Full variable domain (rest looked up from reference TRBV7-3 and TRBJ2-2): GAGVSQTPSNKVTEKGKYVELRCDPISGHTALYWYRQSLGQGPEFLIYFQGTGAADDSGLPNDRFFAVRPEGSVSTLKIQRTERGDSAVYLCASSPEGTLGELFFGEGSRLTVL.

The chain couples TRBV24-1 to TRBJ1-1; D possibly corresponds to TRBD1 (6 bases). Trimming pared 7 bases from V and 3 bases from J, leaving 14 bases between. The V gene's germline CDR1 is KGHDR and CDR2 SFDVKD. The CDR3 totals 14 residues. In DNA, the CDR3 is TGTGCCACCAGATCAAACAGGGTTGACACTGAAGCTTTCTTT. It codes for CATRSNRVDTEAFF.

V and J are TRBV5-4 and TRBJ2-3; 7 nucleotides agree with TRBD1. Germline lookup yields CDR1 SGHNT and CDR2 YYREEE (reference sequence). J lost 2 bases, V lost 4 bases, and 22 bases had no gene match. The CDR3 runs to 20 residues. The CDR3 DNA is TGTGCCAGCAGCCGACCACAGGGGCGCCAGGGCGGCGGTTACACAGATACGCAGTATTTT. Its protein is CASSRPQGRQGGGYTDTQYF.

This chain joins TRBV21-1 and TRBJ1-1; the table gives TRBD1 as D, unverified against the DNA. TRBV21-1 is classified as a pseudogene. CDR3 length: 14 amino acids. The DNA of the CDR3 is TGTGCCAGCACCCCCGGGACAGGGTCCACTGAAGCTTTCTTT. It codes for CASTPGTGSTEAFF.

This sequence joins TRBV5-1 and TRBJ2-5, with TRBD2 matching over 7 bases. CDR1 is SGHRS, CDR2 YFSETQ, per germline. The junction had 3 bases not matched to a gene; V was cut back by 0 bases and J by 1 base. The CDR3 has 15 residues. The chain's CDR3 is CASSLVPSGQETQYF. CDR3 bases: TGCGCCAGCAGCTTGGTCCCTAGCGGCCAAGAGACCCAGTACTTC.